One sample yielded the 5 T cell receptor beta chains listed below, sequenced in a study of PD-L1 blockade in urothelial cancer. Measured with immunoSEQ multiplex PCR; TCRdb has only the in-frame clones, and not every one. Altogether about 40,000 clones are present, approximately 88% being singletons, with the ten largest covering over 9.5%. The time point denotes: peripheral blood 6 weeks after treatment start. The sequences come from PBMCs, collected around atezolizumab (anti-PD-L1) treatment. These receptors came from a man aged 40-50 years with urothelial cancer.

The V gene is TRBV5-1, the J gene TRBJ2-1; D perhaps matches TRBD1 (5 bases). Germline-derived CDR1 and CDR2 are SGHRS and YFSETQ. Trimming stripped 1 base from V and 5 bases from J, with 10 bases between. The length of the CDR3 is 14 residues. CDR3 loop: CASSLNRQHNEQFF. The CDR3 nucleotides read TGCGCCAGCAGCTTGAACCGACAGCACAATGAGCAGTTCTTC.

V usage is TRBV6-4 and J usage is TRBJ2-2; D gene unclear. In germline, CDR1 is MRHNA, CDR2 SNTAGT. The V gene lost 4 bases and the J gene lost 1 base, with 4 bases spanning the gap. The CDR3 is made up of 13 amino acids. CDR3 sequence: CASSGGNTGELFF. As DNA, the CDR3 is TGTGCCAGCAGTGGCGGGAACACCGGGGAGCTGTTTTTT.

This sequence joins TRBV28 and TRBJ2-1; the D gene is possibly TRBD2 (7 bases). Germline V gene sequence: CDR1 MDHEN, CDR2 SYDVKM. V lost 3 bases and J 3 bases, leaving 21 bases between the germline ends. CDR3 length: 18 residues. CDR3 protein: CASSLGGGRLPRYNEQFF. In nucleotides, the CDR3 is TGTGCCAGCAGTTTGGGGGGCGGGAGACTCCCACGCTACAATGAGCAGTTCTTC.

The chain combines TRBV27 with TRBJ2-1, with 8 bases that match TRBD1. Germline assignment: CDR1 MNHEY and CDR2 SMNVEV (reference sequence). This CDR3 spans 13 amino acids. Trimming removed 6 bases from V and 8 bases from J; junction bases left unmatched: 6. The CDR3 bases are TGTGCCAGCAGACCGGACAGGGTAGATGAGCAGTTCTTC. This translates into CASRPDRVDEQFF.

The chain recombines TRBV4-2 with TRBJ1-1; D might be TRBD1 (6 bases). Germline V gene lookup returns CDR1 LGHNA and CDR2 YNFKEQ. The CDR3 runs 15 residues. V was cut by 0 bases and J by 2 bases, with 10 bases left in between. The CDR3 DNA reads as TGTGCCAGCAGCCAAGACGCGACAGGTAACACTGAAGCTTTCTTT. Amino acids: CASSQDATGNTEAFF.